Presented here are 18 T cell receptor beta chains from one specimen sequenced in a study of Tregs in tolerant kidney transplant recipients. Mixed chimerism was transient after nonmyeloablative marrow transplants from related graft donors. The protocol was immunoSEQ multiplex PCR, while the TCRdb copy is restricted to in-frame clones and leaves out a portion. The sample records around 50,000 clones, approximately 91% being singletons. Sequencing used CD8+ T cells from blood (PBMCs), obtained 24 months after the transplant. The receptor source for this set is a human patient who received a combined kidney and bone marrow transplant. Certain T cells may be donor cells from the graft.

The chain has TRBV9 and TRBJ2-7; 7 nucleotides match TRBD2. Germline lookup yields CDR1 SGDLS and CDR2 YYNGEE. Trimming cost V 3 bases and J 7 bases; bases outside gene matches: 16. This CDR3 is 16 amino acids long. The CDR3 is CASSATHRGRLGEQYF. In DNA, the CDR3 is TGTGCCAGCAGCGCGACCCACCGCGGGAGATTGGGGGAGCAGTACTTC. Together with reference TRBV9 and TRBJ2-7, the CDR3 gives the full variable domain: DSGVTQTPKHLITATGQRVTLRCSPRSGDLSVYWYQQSLDQGLQFLIQYYNGEERAKGNILERFSAQQFPDLHSELNLSSLELGDSALYFCASSATHRGRLGEQYFGPGTRLTVT.

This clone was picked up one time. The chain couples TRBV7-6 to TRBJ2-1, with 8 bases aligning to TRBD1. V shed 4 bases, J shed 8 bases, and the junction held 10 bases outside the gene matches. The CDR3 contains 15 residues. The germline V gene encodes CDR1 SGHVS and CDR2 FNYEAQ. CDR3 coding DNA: TGTGCCAGCAGCTCGCGGACAGGGCTAAGGGATGAGCAGTTCTTC. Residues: CASSSRTGLRDEQFF.

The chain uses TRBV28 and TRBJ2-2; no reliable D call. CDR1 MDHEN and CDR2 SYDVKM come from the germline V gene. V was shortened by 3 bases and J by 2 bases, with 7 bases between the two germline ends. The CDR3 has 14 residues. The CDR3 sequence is CASSFTTNTGELFF. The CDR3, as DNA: TGTGCCAGCAGTTTTACTACCAACACCGGGGAGCTGTTTTTT.

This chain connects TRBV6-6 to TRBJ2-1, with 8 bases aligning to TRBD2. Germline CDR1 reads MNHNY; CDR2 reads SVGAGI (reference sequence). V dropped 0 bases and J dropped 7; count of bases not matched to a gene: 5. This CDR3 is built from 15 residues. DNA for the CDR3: TGTGCCAGCAGTTACTCGACGGGGGGGGCTAATGAGCAGTTCTTC. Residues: CASSYSTGGANEQFF.

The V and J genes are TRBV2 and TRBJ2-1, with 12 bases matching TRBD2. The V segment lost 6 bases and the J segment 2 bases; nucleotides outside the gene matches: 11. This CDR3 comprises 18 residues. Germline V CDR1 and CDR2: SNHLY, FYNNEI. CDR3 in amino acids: CASSARSSGRAPYNEQFF. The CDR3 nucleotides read TGTGCCAGCAGCGCCCGTTCTAGCGGGAGGGCCCCCTACAATGAGCAGTTCTTC.

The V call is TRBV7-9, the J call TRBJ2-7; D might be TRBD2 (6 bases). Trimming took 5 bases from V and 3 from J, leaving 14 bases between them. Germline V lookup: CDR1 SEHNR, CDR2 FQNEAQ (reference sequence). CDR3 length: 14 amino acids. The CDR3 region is CASSQPGEHYEQYF. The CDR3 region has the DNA TGTGCCAGCAGCCAACCGGGGGAACACTACGAGCAGTACTTC. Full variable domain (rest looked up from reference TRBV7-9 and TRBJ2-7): DTGVSQNPRHKITKRGQNVTFRCDPISEHNRLYWYRQTLGQGPEFLTYFQNEAQLEKSRLLSDRFSAERPKGSFSTLEIQRTEQGDSAMYLCASSQPGEHYEQYFGPGTRLTVT.

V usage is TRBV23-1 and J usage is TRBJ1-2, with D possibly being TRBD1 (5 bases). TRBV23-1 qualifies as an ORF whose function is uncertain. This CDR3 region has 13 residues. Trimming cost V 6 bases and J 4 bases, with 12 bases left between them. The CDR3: CASSQGHPYGYTF. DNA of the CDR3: TGCGCCAGCAGCCAAGGACACCCCTATGGCTACACCTTC.

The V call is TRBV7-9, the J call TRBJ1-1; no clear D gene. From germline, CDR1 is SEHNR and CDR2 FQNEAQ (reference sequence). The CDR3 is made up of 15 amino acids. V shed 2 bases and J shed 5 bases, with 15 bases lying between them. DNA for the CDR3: TGTGCCAGCAGCTTAACGACGGGAGATGGGACTGAAGCTTTCTTT. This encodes CASSLTTGDGTEAFF.

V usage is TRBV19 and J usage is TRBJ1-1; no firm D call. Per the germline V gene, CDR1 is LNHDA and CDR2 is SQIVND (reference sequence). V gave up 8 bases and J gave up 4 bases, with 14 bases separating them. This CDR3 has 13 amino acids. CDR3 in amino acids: CASQWVSGTEAFF. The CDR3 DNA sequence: TGTGCCAGTCAGTGGGTCTCGGGCACTGAAGCTTTCTTT.

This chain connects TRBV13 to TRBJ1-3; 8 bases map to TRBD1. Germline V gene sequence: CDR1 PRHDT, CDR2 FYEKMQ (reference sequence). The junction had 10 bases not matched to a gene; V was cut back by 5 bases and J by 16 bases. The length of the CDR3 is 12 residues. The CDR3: CASSRGTGGVYF. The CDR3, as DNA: TGTGCCAGCAGCAGGGGGACAGGAGGCGTTTATTTT.

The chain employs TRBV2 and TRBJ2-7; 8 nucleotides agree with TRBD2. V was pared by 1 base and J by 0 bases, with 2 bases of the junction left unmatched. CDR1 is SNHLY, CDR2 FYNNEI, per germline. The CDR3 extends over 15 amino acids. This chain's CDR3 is CASSEGRGDSYEQYF. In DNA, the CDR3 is TGTGCCAGCAGTGAAGGGCGGGGGGACTCCTACGAGCAGTACTTC.

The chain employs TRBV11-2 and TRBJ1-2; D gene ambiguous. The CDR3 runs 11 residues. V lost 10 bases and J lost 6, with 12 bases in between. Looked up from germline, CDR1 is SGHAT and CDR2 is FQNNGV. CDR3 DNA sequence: TGTGCCACCCTTCGCGTAAATGGCTACACCTTC. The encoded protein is CATLRVNGYTF.

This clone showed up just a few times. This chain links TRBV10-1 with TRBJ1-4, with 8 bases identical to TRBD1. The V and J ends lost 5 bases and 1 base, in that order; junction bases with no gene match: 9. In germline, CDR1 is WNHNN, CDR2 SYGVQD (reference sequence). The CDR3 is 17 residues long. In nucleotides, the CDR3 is TGCGCCAGCAGTTCGACAGGGGAGGTGGGAACTAATGAAAAACTGTTTTTT. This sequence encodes CASSSTGEVGTNEKLFF.

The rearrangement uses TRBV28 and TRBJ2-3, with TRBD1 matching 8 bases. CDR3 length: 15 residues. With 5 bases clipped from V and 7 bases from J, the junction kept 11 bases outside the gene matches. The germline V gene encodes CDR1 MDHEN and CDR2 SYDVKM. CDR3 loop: CASSGVAGGSNTQYF. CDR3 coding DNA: TGTGCCAGCAGTGGGGTGGCAGGGGGCTCGAATACGCAGTATTTT.

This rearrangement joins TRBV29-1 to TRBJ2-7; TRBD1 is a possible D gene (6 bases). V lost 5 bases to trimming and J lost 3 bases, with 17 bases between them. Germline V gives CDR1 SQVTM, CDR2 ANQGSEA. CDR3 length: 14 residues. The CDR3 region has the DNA TGCAGCGTTTCCGGGACATTGGGGGACTACGAGCAGTACTTC. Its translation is CSVSGTLGDYEQYF.

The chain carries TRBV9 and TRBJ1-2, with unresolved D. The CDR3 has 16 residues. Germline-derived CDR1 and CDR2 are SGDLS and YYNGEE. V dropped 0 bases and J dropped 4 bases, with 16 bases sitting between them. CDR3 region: CASSVGEGSTIYGYTF. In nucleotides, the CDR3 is TGTGCCAGCAGCGTAGGTGAGGGCAGCACCATCTATGGCTACACCTTC.

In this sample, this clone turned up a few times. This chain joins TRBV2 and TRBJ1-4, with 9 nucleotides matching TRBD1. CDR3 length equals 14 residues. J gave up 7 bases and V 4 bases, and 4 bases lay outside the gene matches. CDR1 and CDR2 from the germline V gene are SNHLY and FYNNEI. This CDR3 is CASSGTGGVEKLFF. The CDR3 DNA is TGTGCCAGCAGTGGTACAGGGGGCGTTGAAAAACTGTTTTTT.

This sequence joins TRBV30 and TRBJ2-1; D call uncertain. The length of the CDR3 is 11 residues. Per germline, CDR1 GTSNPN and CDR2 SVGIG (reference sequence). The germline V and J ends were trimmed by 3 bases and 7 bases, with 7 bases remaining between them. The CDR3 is CAWRVTNEQFF. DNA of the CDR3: TGTGCCTGGAGGGTAACAAATGAGCAGTTCTTC. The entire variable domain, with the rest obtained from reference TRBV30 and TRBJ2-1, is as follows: SQTIHQWPATLVQPVGSPLSLECTVEGTSNPNLYWYRQAAGRGLQLLFYSVGIGQISSEVPQNLSASRPQDRQFILSSKKLLLSDSGFYLCAWRVTNEQFFGPGTRLTVL.